This TCR beta chain appears in the sequencing data of a study of blood T cell repertoires in COVID-19. Study overall: PBMCs, B-cell-depleted T cells, or T cells provided the cDNA or gDNA that made up the material.

The germline CDR1 and CDR2 sequences are KGHDR and SFDVKD. The J segment lost 5 bases and the V segment lost 3 bases, leaving 4 bases of the junction unmatched. CDR3 length: 14 amino acids. Those enrolled, adults aged roughly 18 to 90 years, came from about two dozen US areas. Participants' own reports of clinical history determined their cohort assignment. The table came from immunoSEQ multiplex PCR; TCRdb's copy has only in-frame clones and leaves some out. This table has hundreds of thousands of clones, around 90% appearing once. This receptor was taken from a woman aged 45-65 years who had recovered from COVID-19. This chain uses TRBV24-1 with TRBJ2-7, with 9 bases matching TRBD1. The sequenced sample was PBMCs or T cells enriched from blood (not recorded which). CDR3 residues: CATSDRTGGNEQYF. The DNA of the CDR3 is TGTGCCACCAGTGATCGAACAGGGGGCAACGAGCAGTACTTC.